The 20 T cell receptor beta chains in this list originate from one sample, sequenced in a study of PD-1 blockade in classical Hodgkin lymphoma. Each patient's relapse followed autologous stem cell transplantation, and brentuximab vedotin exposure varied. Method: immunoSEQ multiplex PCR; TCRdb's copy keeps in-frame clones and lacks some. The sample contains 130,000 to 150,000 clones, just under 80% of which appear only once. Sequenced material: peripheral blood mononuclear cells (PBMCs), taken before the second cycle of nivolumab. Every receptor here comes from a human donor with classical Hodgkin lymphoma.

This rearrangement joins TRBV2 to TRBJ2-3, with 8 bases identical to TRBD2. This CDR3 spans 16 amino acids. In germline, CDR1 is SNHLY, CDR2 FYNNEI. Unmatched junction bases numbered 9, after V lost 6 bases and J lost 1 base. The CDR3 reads CASSGPAGVRTDTQYF. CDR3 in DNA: TGTGCCAGCAGCGGACCAGCGGGGGTTCGCACAGATACGCAGTATTTT.

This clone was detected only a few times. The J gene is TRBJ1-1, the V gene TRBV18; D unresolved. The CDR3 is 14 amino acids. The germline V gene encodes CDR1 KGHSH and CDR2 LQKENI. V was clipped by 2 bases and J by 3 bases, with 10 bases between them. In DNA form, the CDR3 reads TGTGCCAGCTCACCAAGTTATGGGGACACTGAAGCTTTCTTT. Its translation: CASSPSYGDTEAFF. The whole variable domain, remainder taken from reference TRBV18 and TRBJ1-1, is NAGVMQNPRHLVRRRGQEARLRCSPMKGHSHVYWYRQLPEEGLKFMVYLQKENIIDESGMPKERFSAEFPKEGPSILRIQQVVRGDSAAYFCASSPSYGDTEAFFGQGTRLTVV.

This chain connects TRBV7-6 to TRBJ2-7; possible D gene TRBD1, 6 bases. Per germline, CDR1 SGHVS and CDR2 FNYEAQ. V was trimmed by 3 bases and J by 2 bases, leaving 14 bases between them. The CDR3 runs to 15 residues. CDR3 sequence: CASSFGQLGTYEQYF. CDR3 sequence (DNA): TGTGCCAGCAGCTTCGGACAGCTGGGTACCTACGAGCAGTACTTC. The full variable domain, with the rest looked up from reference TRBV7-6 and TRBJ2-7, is GAGVSQSPRYKVTKRGQDVALRCDPISGHVSLYWYRQALGQGPEFLTYFNYEAQQDKSGLPNDRFSAERPEGSISTLTIQRTEQRDSAMYRCASSFGQLGTYEQYFGPGTRLTVT.

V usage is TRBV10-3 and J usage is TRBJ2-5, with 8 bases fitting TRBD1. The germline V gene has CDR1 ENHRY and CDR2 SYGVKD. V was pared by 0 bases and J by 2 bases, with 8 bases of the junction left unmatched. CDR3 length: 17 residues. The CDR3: CAISESTGVPNQETQYF. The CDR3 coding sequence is TGTGCCATCAGTGAGTCGACAGGGGTTCCCAATCAAGAGACCCAGTACTTC.

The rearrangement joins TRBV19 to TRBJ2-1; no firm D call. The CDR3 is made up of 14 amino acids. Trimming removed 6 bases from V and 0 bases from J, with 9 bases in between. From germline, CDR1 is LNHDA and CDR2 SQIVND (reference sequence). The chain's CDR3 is CASRGQSSYNEQFF. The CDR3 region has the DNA TGTGCCAGTAGAGGGCAGAGCTCCTACAATGAGCAGTTCTTC.

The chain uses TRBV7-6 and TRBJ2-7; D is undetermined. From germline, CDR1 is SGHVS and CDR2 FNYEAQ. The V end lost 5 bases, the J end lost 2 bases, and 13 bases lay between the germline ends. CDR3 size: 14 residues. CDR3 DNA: TGTGCCAGCAGCGCCACAACAATACCCTACGAGCAGTACTTC. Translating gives CASSATTIPYEQYF.

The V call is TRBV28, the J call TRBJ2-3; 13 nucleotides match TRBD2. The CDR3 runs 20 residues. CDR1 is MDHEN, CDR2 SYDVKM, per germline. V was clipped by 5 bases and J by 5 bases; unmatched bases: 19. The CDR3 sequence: CASSLHLPRGLAGVEDTQYF. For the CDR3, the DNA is TGTGCCAGCAGTCTCCACCTACCACGTGGACTAGCGGGAGTGGAAGATACGCAGTATTTT.

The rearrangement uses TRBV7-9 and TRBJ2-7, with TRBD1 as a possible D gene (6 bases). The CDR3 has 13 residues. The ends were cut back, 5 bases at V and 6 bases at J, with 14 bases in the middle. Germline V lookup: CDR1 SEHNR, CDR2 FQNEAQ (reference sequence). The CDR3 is CASSPRGWSEQYF. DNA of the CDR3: TGTGCCAGCAGCCCTAGGGGGTGGAGCGAGCAGTACTTC.

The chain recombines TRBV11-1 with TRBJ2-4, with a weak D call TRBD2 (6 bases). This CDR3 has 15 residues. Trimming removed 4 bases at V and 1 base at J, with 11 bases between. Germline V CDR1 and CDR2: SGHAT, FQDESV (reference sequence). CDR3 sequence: CASSSRTMAKNIQYF. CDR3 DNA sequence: TGTGCCAGCAGCTCCCGGACTATGGCCAAAAACATTCAGTACTTC.

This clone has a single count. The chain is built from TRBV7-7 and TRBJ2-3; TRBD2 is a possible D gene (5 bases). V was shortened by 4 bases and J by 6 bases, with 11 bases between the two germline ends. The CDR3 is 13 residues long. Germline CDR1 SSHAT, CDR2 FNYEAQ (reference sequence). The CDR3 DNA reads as TGTGCCAGCAGCTCGCAGGACTTGGATACGCAGTATTTT. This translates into CASSSQDLDTQYF.

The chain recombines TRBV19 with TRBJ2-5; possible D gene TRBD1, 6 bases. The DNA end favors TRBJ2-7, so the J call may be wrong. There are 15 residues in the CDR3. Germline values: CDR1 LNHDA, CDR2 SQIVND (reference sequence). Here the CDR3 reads CASRPNRVRIYEQYF. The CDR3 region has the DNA TGTGCCAGTAGACCGAACAGGGTAAGAATCTACGAGCAGTACTTC.

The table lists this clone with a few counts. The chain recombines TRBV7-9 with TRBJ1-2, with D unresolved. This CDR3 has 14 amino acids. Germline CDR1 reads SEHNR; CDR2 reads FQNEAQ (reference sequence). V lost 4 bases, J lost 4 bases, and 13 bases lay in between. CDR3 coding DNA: TGTGCCAGCAGCTCAAACAGAGAGGGCTATGGCTACACCTTC. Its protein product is CASSSNREGYGYTF. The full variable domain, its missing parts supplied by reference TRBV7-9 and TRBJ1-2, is DTGVSQNPRHKITKRGQNVTFRCDPISEHNRLYWYRQTLGQGPEFLTYFQNEAQLEKSRLLSDRFSAERPKGSFSTLEIQRTEQGDSAMYLCASSSNREGYGYTFGSGTRLTVV.

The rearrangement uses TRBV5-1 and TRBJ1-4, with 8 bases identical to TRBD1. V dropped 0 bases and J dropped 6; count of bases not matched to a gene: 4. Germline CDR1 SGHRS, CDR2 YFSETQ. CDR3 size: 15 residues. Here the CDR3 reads CASSLVRGRDEKLFF. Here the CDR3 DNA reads TGCGCCAGCAGCTTGGTCAGGGGGCGCGATGAAAAACTGTTTTTT.

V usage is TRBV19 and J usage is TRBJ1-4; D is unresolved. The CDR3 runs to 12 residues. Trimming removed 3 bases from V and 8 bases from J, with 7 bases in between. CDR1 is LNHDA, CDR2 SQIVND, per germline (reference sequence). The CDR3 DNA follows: TGTGCCAGTAGTATCAAAGGAGAAAAACTGTTTTTT. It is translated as CASSIKGEKLFF.

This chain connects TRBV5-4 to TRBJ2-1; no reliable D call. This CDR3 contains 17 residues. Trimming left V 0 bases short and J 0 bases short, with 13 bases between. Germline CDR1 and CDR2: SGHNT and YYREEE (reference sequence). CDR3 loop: CASSLVRYLSSYNEQFF. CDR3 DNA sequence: TGTGCCAGCAGCTTGGTTAGGTATTTAAGCTCCTACAATGAGCAGTTCTTC.

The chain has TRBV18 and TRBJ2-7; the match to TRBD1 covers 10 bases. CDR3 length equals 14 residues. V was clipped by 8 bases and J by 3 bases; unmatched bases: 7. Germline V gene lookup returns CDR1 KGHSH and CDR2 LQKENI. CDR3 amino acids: CASQSGTGVYEQYF. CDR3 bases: TGTGCCAGCCAAAGCGGGACAGGGGTCTACGAGCAGTACTTC.

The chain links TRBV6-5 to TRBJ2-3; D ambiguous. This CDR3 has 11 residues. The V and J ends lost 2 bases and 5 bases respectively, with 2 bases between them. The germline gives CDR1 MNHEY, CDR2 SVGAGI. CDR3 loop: CASSYVDTQYF. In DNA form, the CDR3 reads TGTGCCAGCAGTTACGTAGATACGCAGTATTTT.

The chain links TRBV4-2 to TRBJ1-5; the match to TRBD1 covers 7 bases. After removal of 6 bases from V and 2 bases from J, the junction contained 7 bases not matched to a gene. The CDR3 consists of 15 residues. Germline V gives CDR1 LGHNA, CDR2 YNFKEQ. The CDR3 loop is CASRDTGVRNQPQHF. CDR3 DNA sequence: TGTGCCAGCAGAGACACAGGGGTCCGCAATCAGCCCCAGCATTTT.

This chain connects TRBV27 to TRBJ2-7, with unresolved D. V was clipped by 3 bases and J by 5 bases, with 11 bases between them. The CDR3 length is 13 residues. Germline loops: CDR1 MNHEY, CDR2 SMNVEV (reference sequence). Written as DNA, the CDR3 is TGTGCCAGCAGTTTTCTTATAAGGGACGAGCAGTACTTC. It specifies CASSFLIRDEQYF.

The CDR3 nucleotides read TGTGCCAGCAGTGAGAGCCTAGCGGGAAGCACAGATACGCAGTATTTT. As protein: CASSESLAGSTDTQYF. The V gene is TRBV25-1, the J gene TRBJ2-3, with 9 nucleotides matching TRBD2. The germline CDR1 and CDR2 sequences are MGHDK and SYGVNS. There are 16 residues in the CDR3. Trimming removed 3 bases from V and 0 bases from J; junction bases left unmatched: 4.